These 17 T cell receptor beta chains were all obtained from the same sample, sequenced in a study of post-analysis software for immune sequencing data. Points from the study as a whole: Patients had higher frequencies than controls of four to six TRBV segments, including TRBV5-6, TRBV5-1 and TRBV20-1.

No antigen has been identified for these receptors. Tagging with unique molecular identifiers was a feature of the TCR beta cDNA libraries. TCRdb recomputed calls from the PCR reads with MiXCR, one row per CDR3 protein. The sample includes around 500,000 distinct CDR3 sequences, roughly 34% seen only once; the top ten take around 5.9%. The material sequenced was blood. Receptor source: a girl aged 2 to 17 with multiple sclerosis.

This clonotype was observed a few times. J is TRBJ2-1 and V is TRBV20-1; tentatively, D is TRBD1 or TRBD2 (6 bases each). Trimming shortened V by 4 bases and J by 0 bases, and 13 bases separated the two germline ends. CDR1 and CDR2 (germline): DFQATT, SNEGSKA (reference sequence). CDR3 size: 15 residues. The CDR3 spells CSANGGPTSYNEQFF. The CDR3 nucleotides read TGCAGTGCTAACGGGGGCCCTACCTCCTACAATGAGCAGTTCTTC.

This clonotype occurred a few times. The V gene is TRBV20-1, the J gene TRBJ2-1; D is undetermined. Per the germline V gene, CDR1 is DFQATT and CDR2 is SNEGSKA (reference sequence). This CDR3 is built from 15 residues. Trimming took off 3 bases at V and 5 bases at J, with 17 bases between the two ends. The chain's CDR3 is CSARVPTAANNEQFF. As DNA, the CDR3 is TGCAGTGCTAGGGTTCCTACGGCTGCTAACAATGAGCAGTTCTTC.

The chain has TRBV5-1 and TRBJ2-5; no firm D call. CDR1 SGHRS and CDR2 YFSETQ come from the germline V gene. The CDR3 contains 12 residues. V was cut by 5 bases and J by 4 bases, with 9 bases left in between. CDR3 bases: TGCGCCAGCAGGCTTTACCGAGAGACCCAGTACTTC. Its protein product is CASRLYRETQYF.

This clonotype was detected only a few times. The CDR3 region is CASSDLGQGKETQYF. The CDR3 DNA sequence: TGTGCCAGCAGTGACCTGGGACAGGGAAAGGAGACCCAGTACTTC. V usage is TRBV6-1 and J usage is TRBJ2-7, with TRBD1 matching over 9 bases. The J call is uncertain, as TRBJ2-5 better fits the DNA end. Germline lookup yields CDR1 MNHNS and CDR2 SASEGT. The CDR3 has 15 amino acids.

The chain combines TRBV4-1 with TRBJ1-2, with D possibly matching TRBD1 (5 bases). This CDR3 contains 15 residues. Germline CDR1 reads MGHRA; CDR2 reads YSYEKL. The V end lost 8 bases, the J end lost 6 bases, and 22 bases lay between the germline ends. CDR3 nucleotides: TGCGCCAGCGGGGCAGGGAAAGGTTTTAGAGATGGCTACACCTTC. Translation: CASGAGKGFRDGYTF.

This rearrangement joins TRBV7-3 to TRBJ2-1; 7 bases match TRBD2. The CDR3 is made up of 11 amino acids. The V and J ends lost 5 bases and 11 bases, in that order; junction bases with no gene match: 3. Germline V gene sequence: CDR1 SGHTA, CDR2 FQGTGA. CDR3 sequence: CASSPGGKQFF. CDR3 in DNA: TGTGCCAGCAGCCCGGGGGGTAAGCAGTTCTTC.

This clonotype was counted at least ten times. The rearrangement links TRBV29-1 to TRBJ1-2, with D hard to call. The V gene lost 1 base and the J gene lost 4 bases, with 7 bases spanning the gap. The CDR3 spans 12 residues. Germline V gene sequence: CDR1 SQVTM, CDR2 ANQGSEA. The chain's CDR3 is CSVEVHSYGYTF. In DNA, the CDR3 is TGCAGCGTTGAAGTACACAGCTATGGCTACACCTTC.

J is TRBJ1-4 and V is TRBV3-1; a possible D gene is TRBD1 (5 bases). The CDR3 contains 16 residues. The germline V gene encodes CDR1 LGHDT and CDR2 YNNKEL (reference sequence). The ends were cut back, 8 bases at V and 0 bases at J, with 16 bases in the middle. CDR3: CASGGIHASTNEKLFF. The CDR3 DNA reads TGTGCCAGCGGGGGGATCCATGCGTCAACTAATGAAAAACTGTTTTTT.

The chain couples TRBV10-2 to TRBJ2-1; the D gene is possibly TRBD2 (7 bases). This CDR3 is 15 amino acids long. The germline V gene has CDR1 WSHSY and CDR2 SAAADI. Trimming removed 6 bases from V and 3 bases from J, with 15 bases in between. CDR3 amino acids: CASREGGNFYNEQFF. CDR3 nucleotide sequence: TGCGCCAGCAGGGAGGGGGGGAACTTCTACAATGAGCAGTTCTTC.

The chain has TRBV24-1 and TRBJ2-5; D may be TRBD2 (6 bases). TRBJ2-7 matches the DNA end more closely, so the J call is doubtful. The CDR3 loop spans 13 amino acids. Germline V CDR1 and CDR2: KGHDR, SFDVKD. The chain's CDR3 is CATSDLGGNEQYF. The DNA for the CDR3 is TGTGCCACCAGTGATTTAGGAGGGAACGAGCAGTACTTC.

V and J are TRBV20-1 and TRBJ1-1, with TRBD1 identical over 7 bases. The V gene end was trimmed by 6 bases and the J gene end by 6 bases; junction bases not matched to a gene: 13. CDR1 DFQATT and CDR2 SNEGSKA come from the germline V gene (reference sequence). CDR3 length: 14 residues. In nucleotides, the CDR3 is TGCAGTGCCCCAGGGGGACTATTGAGGCCTGAAGCTTTCTTT. Protein product: CSAPGGLLRPEAFF.

The chain uses TRBV29-1 and TRBJ2-1; a possible D gene is TRBD1 (5 bases). The CDR3 runs to 14 residues. The V gene lost 3 bases and the J gene lost 4 bases, with 13 bases spanning the gap. Germline-derived CDR1 and CDR2 are SQVTM and ANQGSEA. Here the CDR3 reads CSVEDKARYNEQFF. In DNA, the CDR3 is TGCAGCGTTGAGGACAAGGCAAGATACAATGAGCAGTTCTTC.

This clonotype was recorded a few times. J is TRBJ2-1 and V is TRBV6-2 or TRBV6-3; the D gene could be TRBD1 or TRBD2 (5 bases each). Deletions cut 6 bases from V and 2 bases from J, with 8 bases between. The germline gives CDR1 MNHEY, CDR2 SVGEGT. The CDR3 covers 13 residues. The CDR3 spells CASRGVPYNEQFF. DNA of the CDR3: TGTGCCAGCAGGGGGGTCCCCTACAATGAGCAGTTCTTC.

This clonotype has ten or more counts. The V call is TRBV20-1, the J call TRBJ2-7, with D unclear. V lost 4 bases and J 9 bases, leaving 16 bases between the germline ends. CDR3 length: 12 residues. Germline-derived CDR1 and CDR2 are DFQATT and SNEGSKA (reference sequence). The CDR3 loop reads CSATDGPKLQYF. The CDR3 DNA reads TGCAGTGCTACGGACGGTCCTAAGTTGCAGTACTTC.

The chain recombines TRBV15 with TRBJ1-4, with D possibly matching TRBD1 (5 bases). The V gene lost 0 bases and the J gene lost 8 bases, with 13 bases spanning the gap. The CDR3 length is 15 residues. CDR1 and CDR2 from the germline V gene are LNHNV and YYDKDF (reference sequence). CDR3 in amino acids: CATSRDTGGLEKLFF. CDR3 sequence (DNA): TGTGCCACCAGCAGAGATACCGGGGGTTTAGAAAAACTGTTTTTT.

This rearrangement joins TRBV3-1 to TRBJ2-1, with 7 bases fitting TRBD1. Germline V gene data show CDR1 as LGHDT and CDR2 as YNNKEL (reference sequence). V lost 2 bases, J lost 2 bases, and 6 bases stayed unmatched. The CDR3 totals 16 residues. The CDR3 is CASSQIRQGAYNEQFF. DNA of the CDR3: TGTGCCAGCAGCCAAATTCGCCAGGGGGCCTACAATGAGCAGTTCTTC.

This clonotype turned up a few times. The V gene is TRBV5-6, the J gene TRBJ2-7; 10 bases are a match to TRBD1. V dropped 5 bases and J dropped 5; count of bases not matched to a gene: 4. The germline gives CDR1 SGHDT, CDR2 YYEEEE. This CDR3 is built from 13 residues. The CDR3 loop reads CASRRQGAHEQYF. For the CDR3, the DNA is TGTGCCAGCAGGCGACAGGGGGCTCACGAGCAGTACTTC.